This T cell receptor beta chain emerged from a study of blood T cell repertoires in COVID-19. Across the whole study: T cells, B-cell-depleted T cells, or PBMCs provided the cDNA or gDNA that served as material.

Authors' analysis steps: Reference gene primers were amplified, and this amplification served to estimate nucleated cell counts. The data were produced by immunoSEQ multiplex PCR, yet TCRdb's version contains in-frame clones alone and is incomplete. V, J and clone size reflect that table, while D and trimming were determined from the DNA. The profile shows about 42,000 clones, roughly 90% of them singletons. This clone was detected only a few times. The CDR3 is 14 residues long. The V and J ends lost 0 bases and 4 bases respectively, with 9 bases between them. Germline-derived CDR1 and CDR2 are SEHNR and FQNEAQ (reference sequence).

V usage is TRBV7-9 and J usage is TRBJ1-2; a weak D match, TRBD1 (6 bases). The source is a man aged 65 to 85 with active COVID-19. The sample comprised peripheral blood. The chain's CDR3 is CASSLANRVYGYTF. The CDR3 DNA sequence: TGTGCCAGCAGCTTAGCTAACAGGGTCTATGGCTACACCTTC.